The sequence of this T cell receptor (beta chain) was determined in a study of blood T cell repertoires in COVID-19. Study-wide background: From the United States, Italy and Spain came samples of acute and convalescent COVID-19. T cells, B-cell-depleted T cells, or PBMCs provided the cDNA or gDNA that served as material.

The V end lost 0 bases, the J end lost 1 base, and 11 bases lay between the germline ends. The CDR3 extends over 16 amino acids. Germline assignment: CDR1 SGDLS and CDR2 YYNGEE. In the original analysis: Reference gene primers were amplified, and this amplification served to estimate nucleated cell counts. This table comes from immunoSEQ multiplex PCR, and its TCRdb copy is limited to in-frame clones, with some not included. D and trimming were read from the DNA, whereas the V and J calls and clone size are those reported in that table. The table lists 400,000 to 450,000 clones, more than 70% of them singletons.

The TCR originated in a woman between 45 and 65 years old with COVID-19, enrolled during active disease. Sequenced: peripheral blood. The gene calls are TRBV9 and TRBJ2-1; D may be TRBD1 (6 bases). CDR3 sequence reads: CASSVGGQPSYNEQFF. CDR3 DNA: TGTGCCAGCAGCGTAGGGGGACAACCGTCCTACAATGAGCAGTTCTTC.